The present entry profiles one TCR beta chain with its context. Antigen specificity is unknown. The germline V and J ends were trimmed by 6 bases and 5 bases, with 13 bases remaining between them. This CDR3 is 14 amino acids long. Germline V lookup: CDR1 LNHDA, CDR2 SQIVND (reference sequence). This sample stems from a study of CD8 T cells in ankylosing spondylitis. Each CDR3 protein is one row after TCRdb ran MiXCR on the 5' RACE reads. Counted here are 310,000 or so distinct CDR3 sequences, around 18% occurring once; the ten biggest clones make up under 8.5%. Findings and caveats of the study: What appeared characteristic of ankylosing spondylitis blood was a TCR beta motif of eight highly homologous variants.

V is TRBV19 and J is TRBJ1-4, with a possible D match to TRBD1 (6 bases). Sequencing input: blood, either unsorted or a sorted T cell fraction (not recorded which). The sequence came from a male donor with ankylosing spondylitis or in good health (not recorded which). The CDR3 nucleotides are TGTGCCAGTAGAACGGACAGAATCAATGAAAAACTGTTTTTT. It codes for CASRTDRINEKLFF.